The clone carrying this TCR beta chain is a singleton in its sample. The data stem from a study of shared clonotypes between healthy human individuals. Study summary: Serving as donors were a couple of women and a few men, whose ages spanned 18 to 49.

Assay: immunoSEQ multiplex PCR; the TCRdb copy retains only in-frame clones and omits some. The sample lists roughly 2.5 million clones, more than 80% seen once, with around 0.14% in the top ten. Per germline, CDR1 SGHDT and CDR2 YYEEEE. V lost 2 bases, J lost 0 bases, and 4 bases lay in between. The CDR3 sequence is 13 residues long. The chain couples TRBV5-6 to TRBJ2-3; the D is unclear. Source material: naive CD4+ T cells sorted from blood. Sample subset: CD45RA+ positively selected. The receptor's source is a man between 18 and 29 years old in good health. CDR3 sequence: CASSLASTDTQYF. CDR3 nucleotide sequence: TGTGCCAGCAGCTTAGCTAGCACAGATACGCAGTATTTT. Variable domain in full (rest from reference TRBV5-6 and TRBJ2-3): DAGVTQSPTHLIKTRGQQVTLRCSPKSGHDTVSWYQQALGQGPQFIFQYYEEEERQRGNFPDRFSGHQFPNYSSELNVNALLLGDSALYLCASSLASTDTQYFGPGTRLTVL.